A single sample gave rise to the 21 T cell receptor beta chains below, sequenced in a study of molecular identifiers for immune sequencing clone quantification. TCRdb used MiXCR to reprocess the PCR reads, holding one entry per CDR3 protein. The sample shows about 630,000 distinct CDR3 sequences, 25% of them seen only once. The sample consisted of naive CD8+ T cells from blood, with Jurkat cell RNA spiked in. Subset of the sample: FACS-sorted CD8+CD4-CCR7+CD45RA+ naive T cells. The receptors here all came from a human donor in good health. Some libraries in this study had Jurkat cell RNA spiked in.

This clonotype was picked up a small number of times. This chain links TRBV19 with TRBJ2-7; D is perhaps TRBD2 (5 bases). The V end was cut by 2 bases, the J end by 5 bases, with 13 bases between. The germline V gene has CDR1 LNHDA and CDR2 SQIVND (reference sequence). The CDR3 sequence is 14 residues long. As DNA, the CDR3 is TGTGCCAGTAGTATACTCGCCGAGGGCCACGAGCAGTACTTC. Its translation: CASSILAEGHEQYF. Full variable domain (missing parts from reference TRBV19 and TRBJ2-7): DGGITQSPKYLFRKEGQNVTLSCEQNLNHDAMYWYRQDPGQGLRLIYYSQIVNDFQKGDIAEGYSVSREKKESFPLTVTSAQKNPTAFYLCASSILAEGHEQYFGPGTRLTVT.

This clonotype was detected many times. The CDR3 coding sequence is TGCAGCGTCCGGACAGGGGAGGACTACGAGCAGTACTTC. Residues: CSVRTGEDYEQYF. This chain uses TRBV29-1 with TRBJ2-7; 9 bases line up with TRBD1. V dropped 6 bases and J dropped 3; count of bases not matched to a gene: 6. CDR1 is SQVTM and CDR2 is ANQGSEA in the germline V gene. The CDR3 runs 13 residues.

The table lists this clonotype with a few counts. This rearrangement joins TRBV6-5 to TRBJ1-1, with D maybe TRBD1 (6 bases). This CDR3 comprises 14 residues. Germline CDR1 and CDR2: MNHEY and SVGAGI. Trimming took off 5 bases at V and 1 base at J, with 11 bases between the two ends. Written as DNA, the CDR3 is TGTGCCAGCAGTAACAGGGCCGGGAACACTGAAGCTTTCTTT. This sequence encodes CASSNRAGNTEAFF.

This clonotype was counted between two and nine times. The junction departs from the called germline gene at one end, perhaps through a read error. The chain combines TRBV9 with TRBJ1-1, with no clear D. CDR3 length: 13 amino acids. Per the germline V gene, CDR1 is SGDLS and CDR2 is YYNGEE. The CDR3 DNA reads TGTACCAGCAGCGTAGAGAGTGACACTGAAGCTTTCTTT. Protein product: CTSSVESDTEAFF.

This clonotype was detected ten times or more. The gene calls are TRBV29-1 and TRBJ1-2; 8 nucleotides match TRBD1. The J segment lost 7 bases and the V segment lost 2 bases, leaving 6 bases of the junction unmatched. The CDR3 is 13 amino acids. The germline V gene encodes CDR1 SQVTM and CDR2 ANQGSEA. Here the CDR3 reads CSVEPGQAFGYTF. The DNA for the CDR3 is TGCAGCGTTGAACCGGGACAGGCGTTTGGCTACACCTTC.

The J gene is TRBJ2-7, the V gene TRBV27; D possibly corresponds to TRBD2 (6 bases). This CDR3 comprises 13 residues. Trimming left V 8 bases short and J 2 bases short, with 13 bases between. The germline CDR1 and CDR2 sequences are MNHEY and SMNVEV (reference sequence). Written as DNA, the CDR3 is TGTGCCAGCGGGGGGACGCTGACCTACGAGCAGTACTTC. It specifies CASGGTLTYEQYF.

A word on this clonotype: Without the conserved terminal phenylalanine or tryptophan, this CDR3 likely stems from a read error. The chain employs TRBV10-3 and TRBJ2-3; 9 nucleotides line up with TRBD1. The junction had 8 bases not matched to a gene; V was cut back by 3 bases and J by 4 bases. Per germline, CDR1 ENHRY and CDR2 SYGVKD. The CDR3 extends over 16 amino acids. As DNA, the CDR3 is TGTGCCATCAGTGACCCGGGACAGGGTCTTTCAGATACGCAGTATCTT. Translation: CAISDPGQGLSDTQYL.

This clonotype has just a few counts. The chain links TRBV4-1 to TRBJ1-1; D might be TRBD1 (6 bases). Germline lookup yields CDR1 MGHRA and CDR2 YSYEKL. V was cut by 4 bases and J by 0 bases, with 12 bases left in between. The CDR3 has 15 residues. CDR3 in DNA: TGCGCCAGCAGCCCAGTGGGGACATTGAACACTGAAGCTTTCTTT. Protein: CASSPVGTLNTEAFF.

This clonotype was seen ten or more times. The V gene is TRBV7-2, the J gene TRBJ1-1; possible D gene TRBD1, 6 bases. Germline V gene lookup returns CDR1 SGHTA and CDR2 FQGNSA. This CDR3 contains 12 residues. V gave up 4 bases and J gave up 8 bases, with 11 bases separating them. Written as DNA, the CDR3 is TGTGCCAGCAGCTCAGGGGTCCTAGAAGCTTTCTTT. It yields the protein CASSSGVLEAFF.

This clonotype showed up many times. The chain couples TRBV29-1 to TRBJ2-2; D is uncertain. Germline V gene lookup returns CDR1 SQVTM and CDR2 ANQGSEA. This CDR3 is 12 amino acids long. The V gene lost 7 bases and the J gene lost 4 bases, with 10 bases spanning the gap. The CDR3 loop is CSAVEGTGELFF. CDR3 DNA sequence: TGCAGCGCTGTGGAAGGCACCGGGGAGCTGTTTTTT.

This clonotype has ten or more counts. The rearrangement links TRBV29-1 to TRBJ2-7; D remains unclear. Looked up from germline, CDR1 is SQVTM and CDR2 is ANQGSEA. This CDR3 is built from 13 residues. V lost 4 bases, J lost 0 bases, and 10 bases lay in between. The CDR3 loop reads CSVVPGSSYEQYF. The CDR3 coding sequence is TGCAGCGTTGTCCCAGGCAGCTCCTACGAGCAGTACTTC.

This chain links TRBV27 with TRBJ2-7; 9 positions match TRBD1. Germline CDR1 reads MNHEY; CDR2 reads SMNVEV (reference sequence). After removal of 5 bases from V and 5 bases from J, the junction contained 7 bases not matched to a gene. CDR3 length equals 14 residues. The CDR3 bases are TGTGCCAGCAGTCCCACAACAGGGGGCAACGAGCAGTACTTC. Its translation is CASSPTTGGNEQYF.

This clonotype was detected only a few times. This CDR3 reads CSATRTSGILGNEQFF. The DNA for the CDR3 is TGCAGTGCTACTAGGACTAGCGGGATCCTGGGCAATGAGCAGTTCTTC. This chain joins TRBV20-1 and TRBJ2-1; TRBD2 aligns across 12 bases. This CDR3 is 16 amino acids long. Trimming at V came to 4 bases and at J to 6 bases, leaving 10 bases not matched to a gene. CDR1 is DFQATT and CDR2 is SNEGSKA in the germline V gene (reference sequence).

On this clonotype itself: A much larger clone sits a single nucleotide away, making a read error possible. The chain is built from TRBV4-1 and TRBJ1-1; the D is unclear. The CDR3 extends over 13 amino acids. Germline CDR1 is MGHRA and CDR2 is YSYEKL. The CDR3: CASSQGVYTEASF. DNA of the CDR3: TGCGCCAGCAGCCAAGGGGTTTACACTGAAGCTTCCTTT.

The chain employs TRBV12-3 or TRBV12-4 and TRBJ2-7; TRBD1 is a possible D gene (6 bases). The V end was cut by 6 bases, the J end by 0 bases, with 12 bases between. The CDR3 covers 14 residues. The CDR3 reads CASSLNRDSYEQYF. The CDR3 bases are TGTGCCAGCAGCCTGAACAGGGACTCCTACGAGCAGTACTTC.

The genes are TRBV6-2 or TRBV6-3 and TRBJ2-5, with D uncertain. Germline assignment: CDR1 MNHEY and CDR2 SVGEGT. V was trimmed by 5 bases and J by 5 bases, leaving 18 bases between them. The CDR3 length is 15 residues. The CDR3 spells CASSHTDRGWETQYF. For the CDR3, the DNA is TGTGCCAGCAGTCACACCGATAGAGGATGGGAGACCCAGTACTTC.

As regards this clonotype: Germline is not matched at one junction end, which may reflect a read error. V gene TRBV4-1 combines with J gene TRBJ1-4, with D perhaps TRBD1 (6 bases). The germline CDR1 and CDR2 sequences are MGHRA and YSYEKL. The CDR3 has 15 amino acids. The CDR3 loop reads CASSHASGELENLFF. DNA for the CDR3: TGCGCCAGCAGCCACGCGTCAGGGGAATTGGAAAACCTGTTTTTT.

Details on this clonotype: With a much larger clone just one base away, this may be a read error. This chain links TRBV27 with TRBJ1-1, with D unresolved. The CDR3 consists of 15 residues. CDR1 MNHEY and CDR2 SMNVEV come from the germline V gene (reference sequence). CDR3 sequence reads: CASSLSGSLNTAAFF. DNA of the CDR3: TGTGCCAGCAGTTTATCCGGGAGCCTGAACACTGCAGCTTTCTTT.

This clonotype showed up many times. V usage is TRBV9 and J usage is TRBJ2-2, with D possibly TRBD1 on 5 matching bases. Per germline, CDR1 SGDLS and CDR2 YYNGEE. This CDR3 has 16 residues. Trimming removed 3 bases at V and 7 bases at J, with 19 bases between. DNA for the CDR3: TGTGCCAGCAGCGGAGGCCAGGGCGTTCAGGGCGGGGAGCTGTTTTTT. It codes for CASSGGQGVQGGELFF.

This clonotype was picked up one time. One base away lies a much larger clone, so this may be a sequencing read error. The chain joins TRBV11-2 to TRBJ2-7; tentatively, D is TRBD2 (5 bases). The CDR3 spans 15 residues. V lost 3 bases and J lost 3, with 15 bases in between. Per germline, CDR1 SGHAT and CDR2 FQNNGV. The CDR3: CASSFSLGSFYEQYF. In nucleotides, the CDR3 is TGTGCCAGCAGCTTTTCCCTAGGGAGCTTCTACGAGCAGTACTTC. The full variable domain, rest sourced from reference TRBV11-2 and TRBJ2-7, is EAGVAQSPRYKIIEKRQSVAFWCNPISGHATLYWYQQILGQGPKLLIQFQNNGVVDDSQLPKDRFSAERLKGVDSTLKIQPAKLEDSAVYLCASSFSLGSFYEQYFGPGTRLTVT.

As regards this clonotype: At one end, the junction sequence differs from germline, possibly due to a read error. The V call is TRBV5-6, the J call TRBJ2-7; no definite D call. Germline V gene sequence: CDR1 SGHDT, CDR2 YYEEEE. The CDR3 runs to 16 residues. Written as DNA, the CDR3 is TGTGACAGCAGCTTGGCGGCCAGCCGACTCCCCTACGAGCAGTACTTC. This encodes CDSSLAASRLPYEQYF.